This TCR beta chain is drawn from a study of shared clonotypes between healthy human individuals. At the level of the study: Per donor, CD8 memory used one plate, CD8 naive used two, CD4 memory used three and CD4 naive used three.

Regarding the study as a whole: An anticipated effect of sequencing depth on clonotype sharing among donors was recognized. Rarefaction exposed incomplete sorted-subset sequencing despite large depth.

A note on this clone: Its target is unknown.

J gave up 5 bases and V 5 bases, and 14 bases lay outside the gene matches. CDR3 length: 17 residues. Per the germline V gene, CDR1 is SGHNT and CDR2 is YYREEE (reference sequence). Method: immunoSEQ multiplex PCR; TCRdb's copy keeps in-frame clones and lacks some. The profile covers about 980,000 clones, with 70% to 85% appearing a single time and about 1.5% taken by the ten largest. The investigators split CD4+ cells into a CD45RA+ naive subset and a CD45RA-negative memory subset. This receptor was taken from a man younger than 30 in good health. The material sequenced was memory CD4+ T cells sorted from blood. This sample's subset: CD45RA-negative fraction. This chain connects TRBV5-4 to TRBJ1-4; 8 bases match TRBD1. The CDR3 DNA follows: TGTGCCAGCAGTCCGGGAAGCCTCAGGGGGCGGAATGAAAAACTGTTTTTT. Its protein product is CASSPGSLRGRNEKLFF.